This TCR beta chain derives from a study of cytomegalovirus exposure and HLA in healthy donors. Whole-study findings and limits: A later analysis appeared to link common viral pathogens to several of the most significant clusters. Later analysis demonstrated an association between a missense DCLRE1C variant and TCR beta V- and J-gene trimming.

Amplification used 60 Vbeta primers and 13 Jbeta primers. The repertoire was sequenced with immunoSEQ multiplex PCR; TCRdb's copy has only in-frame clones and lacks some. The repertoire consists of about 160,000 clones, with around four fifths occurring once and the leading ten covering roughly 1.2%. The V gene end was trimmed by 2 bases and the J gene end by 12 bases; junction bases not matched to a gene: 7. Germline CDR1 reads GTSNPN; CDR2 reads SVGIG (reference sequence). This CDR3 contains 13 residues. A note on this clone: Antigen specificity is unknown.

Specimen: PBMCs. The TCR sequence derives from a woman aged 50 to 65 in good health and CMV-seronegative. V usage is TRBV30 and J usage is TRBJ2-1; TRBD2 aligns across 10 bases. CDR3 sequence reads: CAWSKLAGSTQFF. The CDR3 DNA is TGTGCCTGGAGTAAACTAGCGGGATCTACGCAGTTCTTC.